This T cell receptor beta chain was captured by sequencing in a study of blood T cell repertoires in COVID-19. In the study overall: T cells, B-cell-depleted T cells, or PBMCs supplied cDNA or gDNA.

V dropped 3 bases and J dropped 8; count of bases not matched to a gene: 13. This CDR3 is 19 amino acids long. Germline CDR1 is KGHDR and CDR2 is SFDVKD. Profiled with immunoSEQ multiplex PCR; TCRdb holds only in-frame clones, not every one. Of around 72,000 clones listed, 70% to 90% are singletons. The chain combines TRBV24-1 with TRBJ2-1, with 15 nucleotides matching TRBD2. The source material was peripheral blood. The origin of this receptor is a man aged 45-65 years with acute or convalescent COVID-19. The CDR3 spells CATSDPAGTSGGRKDEQFF. CDR3 nucleotide sequence: TGTGCCACCAGTGATCCCGCCGGGACTAGCGGGGGGCGTAAGGATGAGCAGTTCTTC.